This TCR beta chain was found in a study of OX40 agonist ivuxolimab in advanced cancers. The CDR3 spans 14 residues. The V segment lost 6 bases and the J segment 6 bases; nucleotides outside the gene matches: 5. Germline-derived CDR1 and CDR2 are MNHEY and SMNVEV (reference sequence). Measured with immunoSEQ multiplex PCR; TCRdb has only the in-frame clones, and not every one. The sample has about 22,000 clones; around four fifths are singletons. This receptor was obtained from an adult with an advanced solid tumor such as melanoma, head and neck, liver or kidney cancer. The sequenced sample was CD4+ or CD8+ T cells sorted from blood, obtained in a trial of the OX40 agonist ivuxolimab. This rearrangement joins TRBV27 to TRBJ1-4; 9 positions agree with TRBD1. CDR3 sequence (DNA): TGTGCCAGCAGCGGGACAGGGCTTTATGAAAAACTGTTTTTT. Amino acid sequence: CASSGTGLYEKLFF.